Following are 7 T cell receptor beta chains from one sample sequenced in a study of cytomegalovirus exposure and HLA in healthy donors. The primer mix had 60 Vbeta and 13 Jbeta primers. Libraries were prepared by immunoSEQ multiplex PCR; TCRdb keeps only in-frame clonotypes and omits some of them. The sample consists of about 280,000 clones, 70% to 90% of them appearing once. Sequencing was done on a sample of PBMCs. These receptors were obtained from a woman younger than 30 in good health and CMV-seronegative.

The V gene is TRBV19, the J gene TRBJ1-2; D remains unclear. CDR3 length equals 14 residues. CDR1 is LNHDA and CDR2 is SQIVND in the germline V gene (reference sequence). V was trimmed by 7 bases and J by 0 bases, leaving 12 bases between them. The CDR3 DNA follows: TGTGCCAGTAAGGAGTCCCAGTCTAACTATGGCTACACCTTC. Its translation: CASKESQSNYGYTF. Complete variable domain (other parts from reference TRBV19 and TRBJ1-2): DGGITQSPKYLFRKEGQNVTLSCEQNLNHDAMYWYRQDPGQGLRLIYYSQIVNDFQKGDIAEGYSVSREKKESFPLTVTSAQKNPTAFYLCASKESQSNYGYTFGSGTRLTVV.

J is TRBJ2-5 and V is TRBV5-4, with TRBD2 matching over 8 bases. The CDR3 covers 16 residues. V gave up 0 bases and J gave up 1 base; unmatched junction bases: 5. CDR1 and CDR2 from the germline V gene are SGHNT and YYREEE (reference sequence). The CDR3 DNA reads TGTGCCAGCAGCTTGGCGGCTCGGGGGGGCCAAGAGACCCAGTACTTC. Encoded protein: CASSLAARGGQETQYF.

V is TRBV5-1 and J is TRBJ2-2; TRBD2 matches 10 bases. V dropped 1 base and J dropped 4; count of bases not matched to a gene: 13. The CDR3 spans 19 residues. Germline lookup yields CDR1 SGHRS and CDR2 YFSETQ. This CDR3 reads CASSLRWGELAGITGELFF. The DNA for the CDR3 is TGCGCCAGCAGCTTGCGATGGGGTGAACTAGCGGGGATCACCGGGGAGCTGTTTTTT. Supplemented by reference TRBV5-1 and TRBJ2-2, the full variable domain reads KAGVTQTPRYLIKTRGQQVTLSCSPISGHRSVSWYQQTPGQGLQFLFEYFSETQRNKGNFPGRFSGRQFSNSRSEMNVSTLELGDSALYLCASSLRWGELAGITGELFFGEGSRLTVL.

This chain uses TRBV6-5 with TRBJ1-2; possible D gene TRBD1, 5 bases. CDR1 is MNHEY and CDR2 is SVGAGI in the germline V gene. The CDR3 length is 13 residues. V was clipped by 5 bases and J by 2 bases, with 9 bases between them. CDR3 protein: CASSGALNYGYTF. The CDR3 DNA is TGTGCCAGCAGTGGGGCACTCAACTATGGCTACACCTTC.

In its sample, this clone was seen a few times. The chain uses TRBV5-6 and TRBJ2-3; D perhaps matches TRBD2 (5 bases). V dropped 5 bases and J dropped 4 bases, with 8 bases sitting between them. Per germline, CDR1 SGHDT and CDR2 YYEEEE. The CDR3 is 12 amino acids. The CDR3 is CASSSLADTQYF. The CDR3 nucleotides are TGTGCCAGCAGTTCACTAGCAGATACGCAGTATTTT.

About this clone itself: The germline gene is not matched at one end of the junction; a read error may be the cause. The chain couples TRBV11-3 to TRBJ2-1; the D is unclear. The V gene's germline CDR1 is SGHNT and CDR2 YENEEA. There are 12 residues in the CDR3. The CDR3 protein is CASSLGLNEQFF. Written as DNA, the CDR3 is TGTGCCAGCAGTTTAGGGCTTAATGAGCAGTTCTTC. The full variable domain, completed using reference TRBV11-3 and TRBJ2-1, is EAGVVQSPRYKIIEKKQPVAFWCNPISGHNTLYWYLQNLGQGPELLIRYENEEAVDDSQLPKDRFSAERLKGVDSTLKIQPAELGDSAVYLCASSLGLNEQFFGPGTRLTVL.

V and J are TRBV29-1 and TRBJ2-2; TRBD2 agrees at 16 bases. Germline V gene lookup returns CDR1 SQVTM and CDR2 ANQGSEA. The CDR3 consists of 21 residues. Trimming removed 3 bases from V and 6 bases from J; junction bases left unmatched: 19. This CDR3 is CSVEYLPVPGTSGGAAGELFF. CDR3 bases: TGCAGCGTTGAGTACCTCCCTGTTCCCGGGACTAGCGGGGGGGCTGCCGGGGAGCTGTTTTTT.